This T cell receptor (beta chain) was identified during a study of T cell responses to AZD1222 COVID-19 vaccine. This clone appeared a single time. TCRdb's copy holds only in-frame clones and misses some; the assay was immunoSEQ multiplex PCR. The sample lists 100,000 to 150,000 clones, 88% occurring once. Per the germline V gene, CDR1 is SGHAT and CDR2 is FQNNGV. Trimming shortened V by 1 base and J by 8 bases, and 11 bases separated the two germline ends. The CDR3 covers 14 residues. The sample consisted of peripheral blood, taken on day 0 of AZD1222 vaccination. The receptor's source is an adult in good health. The rearrangement links TRBV11-2 to TRBJ2-2, with D unclear. CDR3 protein: CASSLGARGGELFF. CDR3 DNA: TGTGCCAGCAGCTTAGGGGCTCGTGGTGGGGAGCTGTTTTTT.